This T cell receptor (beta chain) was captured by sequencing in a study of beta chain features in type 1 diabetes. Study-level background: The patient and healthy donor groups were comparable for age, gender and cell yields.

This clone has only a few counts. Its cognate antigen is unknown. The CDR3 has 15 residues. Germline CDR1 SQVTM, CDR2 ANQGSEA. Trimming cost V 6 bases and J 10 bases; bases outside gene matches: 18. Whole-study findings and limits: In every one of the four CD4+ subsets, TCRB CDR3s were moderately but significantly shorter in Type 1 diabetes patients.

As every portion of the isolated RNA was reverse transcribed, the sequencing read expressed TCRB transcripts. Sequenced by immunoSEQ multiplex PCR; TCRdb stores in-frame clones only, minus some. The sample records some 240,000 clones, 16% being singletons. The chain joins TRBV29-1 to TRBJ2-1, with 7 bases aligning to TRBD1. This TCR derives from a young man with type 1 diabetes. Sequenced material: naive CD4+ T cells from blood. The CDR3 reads CSVLKTGTSVKEQFF. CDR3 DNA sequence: TGCAGCGTACTCAAGACAGGGACATCAGTAAAGGAGCAGTTCTTC.